The TCR beta chain under discussion was sequenced for a study of STAT3 mutations in large granular lymphocyte leukemia. Study details: Roughly half the longitudinally sequenced T-LGLL patients had canonical STAT3 mutations.

The assay was immunoSEQ multiplex PCR, and TCRdb's table has in-frame clones only and misses some. The sample lists some 10,000 clones; about 50% were seen once. The V end lost 4 bases, the J end lost 9 bases, and 9 bases lay between the germline ends. Germline CDR1 SQVTM, CDR2 ANQGSEA. This CDR3 has 11 residues. Study findings and constraints: TCR clonotype switching after therapy occurred in 6 of 18 patients. Variable sampling intervals and differing treatment regimens complicated linking therapy response to TCR clonal burden changes. At least one immunodominant TCR beta clonotype appeared in every T-cell large granular lymphocyte leukemia patient.

A remark on this clone: What it binds is not known.

The clonotype comes from a boy aged 5-17 years with T-cell large granular lymphocyte leukemia. Some clones in this sample may be carry-over from other donors' samples. The sequencing input was peripheral blood mononuclear cells. V and J are TRBV29-1 and TRBJ1-4; D is ambiguous. The CDR3 DNA sequence: TGCAGCGTTGGGGGAGCCCAAAAACTGTTTTTT. It yields the protein CSVGGAQKLFF.